The 3 T cell receptor beta chains below all came from one sample that was sequenced in a study of T cells in Graves' hyperthyroidism and ophthalmopathy. The source material, RNA transcripts, was used to amplify TCR beta CDR3 regions. The HTBI primer set served for first-round RT-PCR of the TCR CDR3. MiXCR was run by TCRdb on the multiplex PCR reads, yielding one entry per CDR3 protein. The sample has 490,000 or so distinct CDR3 sequences, about 20% seen once; the top ten hold 45% to 55%. The sample consisted of blood. All receptors derive from a woman in her seventies with Graves' ophthalmopathy.

CDR3 residues: CASRFGTGNEQYF. The DNA of the CDR3 is TGTGCCAGCAGATTTGGGACAGGGAACGAGCAGTACTTC. The chain carries TRBV2 and TRBJ2-7; 9 bases match TRBD1. This CDR3 contains 13 residues. Germline CDR1 SNHLY, CDR2 FYNNEI. V dropped 6 bases and J dropped 5; count of bases not matched to a gene: 5.

V and J are TRBV20-1 and TRBJ2-7; weak D call: TRBD1 (5 bases). The ends were cut back, 3 bases at V and 3 bases at J, with 9 bases in the middle. The CDR3 sequence is 12 residues long. Germline lookup yields CDR1 DFQATT and CDR2 SNEGSKA (reference sequence). The CDR3 DNA follows: TGCAGTGCTAGCATAGACAGCTACGAGCAGTACTTC. The encoded protein is CSASIDSYEQYF.

This clonotype has a count of ten or more. The gene calls are TRBV28 and TRBJ1-1; 9 bases agree with TRBD1. The V gene's germline CDR1 is MDHEN and CDR2 SYDVKM. The CDR3 covers 15 residues. With V trimmed by 7 bases and J by 1 base, 7 bases remained unmatched. In nucleotides, the CDR3 is TGTGCCAGCATCCCCGGGACAGGGAAGAACACTGAAGCTTTCTTT. It translates to CASIPGTGKNTEAFF. Together with reference TRBV28 and TRBJ1-1, the CDR3 gives the full variable domain: DVKVTQSSRYLVKRTGEKVFLECVQDMDHENMFWYRQDPGLGLRLIYFSYDVKMKEKGDIPEGYSVSREKKERFSLILESASTNQTSMYLCASIPGTGKNTEAFFGQGTRLTVV.